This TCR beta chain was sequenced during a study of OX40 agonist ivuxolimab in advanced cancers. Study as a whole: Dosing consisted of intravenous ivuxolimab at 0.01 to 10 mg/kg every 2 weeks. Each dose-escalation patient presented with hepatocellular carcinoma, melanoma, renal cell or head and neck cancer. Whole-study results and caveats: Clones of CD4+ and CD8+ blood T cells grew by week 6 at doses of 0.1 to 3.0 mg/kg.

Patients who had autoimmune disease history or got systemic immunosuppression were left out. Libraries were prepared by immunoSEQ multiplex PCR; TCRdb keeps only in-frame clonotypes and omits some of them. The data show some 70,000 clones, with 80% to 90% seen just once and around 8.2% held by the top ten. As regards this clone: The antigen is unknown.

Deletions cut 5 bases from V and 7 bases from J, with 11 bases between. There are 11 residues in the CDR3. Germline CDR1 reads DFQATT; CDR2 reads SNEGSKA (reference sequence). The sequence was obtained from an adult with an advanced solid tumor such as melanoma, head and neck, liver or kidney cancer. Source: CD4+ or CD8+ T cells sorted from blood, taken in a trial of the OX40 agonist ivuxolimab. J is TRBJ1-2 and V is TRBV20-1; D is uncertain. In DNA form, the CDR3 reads TGCAGTGCTTCGGACCCCTTTGGCTACACCTTC. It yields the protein CSASDPFGYTF.